This T cell receptor (beta chain) derives from a study of control samples from healthy donors and cancer patients. This clone was observed a handful of times. Germline assignment: CDR1 MNHEY and CDR2 SMNVEV (reference sequence). With 2 bases removed from V and 3 bases from J, the gap between germline ends came to 7 bases. The CDR3 runs to 13 residues. Measured with immunoSEQ multiplex PCR; TCRdb has only the in-frame clones, and not every one. Here the sample spans 250,000 to 300,000 clones, around 79% being singletons. This receptor was taken from a woman aged 60 to 75 with lung cancer. Material: PBMCs. This sequence joins TRBV27 and TRBJ1-2; D not resolved. The CDR3 DNA reads as TGTGCCAGCAGTTTAAACCAGTACTATGGCTACACCTTC. Its protein product is CASSLNQYYGYTF.